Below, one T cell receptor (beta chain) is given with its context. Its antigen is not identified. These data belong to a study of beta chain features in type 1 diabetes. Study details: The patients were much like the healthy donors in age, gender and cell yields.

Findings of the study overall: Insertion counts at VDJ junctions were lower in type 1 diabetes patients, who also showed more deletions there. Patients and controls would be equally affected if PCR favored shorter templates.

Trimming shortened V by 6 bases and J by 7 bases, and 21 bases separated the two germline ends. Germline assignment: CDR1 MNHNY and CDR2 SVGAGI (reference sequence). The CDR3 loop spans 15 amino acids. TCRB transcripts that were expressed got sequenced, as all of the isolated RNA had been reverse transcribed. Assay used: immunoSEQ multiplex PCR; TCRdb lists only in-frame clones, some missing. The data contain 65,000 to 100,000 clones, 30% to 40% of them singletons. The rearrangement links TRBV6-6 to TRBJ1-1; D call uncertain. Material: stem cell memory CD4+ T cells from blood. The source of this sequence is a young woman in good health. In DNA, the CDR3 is TGTGCCAGCAGCCCCGGATCGACCAGGTCCAGTGAAGCTTTCTTT. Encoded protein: CASSPGSTRSSEAFF.